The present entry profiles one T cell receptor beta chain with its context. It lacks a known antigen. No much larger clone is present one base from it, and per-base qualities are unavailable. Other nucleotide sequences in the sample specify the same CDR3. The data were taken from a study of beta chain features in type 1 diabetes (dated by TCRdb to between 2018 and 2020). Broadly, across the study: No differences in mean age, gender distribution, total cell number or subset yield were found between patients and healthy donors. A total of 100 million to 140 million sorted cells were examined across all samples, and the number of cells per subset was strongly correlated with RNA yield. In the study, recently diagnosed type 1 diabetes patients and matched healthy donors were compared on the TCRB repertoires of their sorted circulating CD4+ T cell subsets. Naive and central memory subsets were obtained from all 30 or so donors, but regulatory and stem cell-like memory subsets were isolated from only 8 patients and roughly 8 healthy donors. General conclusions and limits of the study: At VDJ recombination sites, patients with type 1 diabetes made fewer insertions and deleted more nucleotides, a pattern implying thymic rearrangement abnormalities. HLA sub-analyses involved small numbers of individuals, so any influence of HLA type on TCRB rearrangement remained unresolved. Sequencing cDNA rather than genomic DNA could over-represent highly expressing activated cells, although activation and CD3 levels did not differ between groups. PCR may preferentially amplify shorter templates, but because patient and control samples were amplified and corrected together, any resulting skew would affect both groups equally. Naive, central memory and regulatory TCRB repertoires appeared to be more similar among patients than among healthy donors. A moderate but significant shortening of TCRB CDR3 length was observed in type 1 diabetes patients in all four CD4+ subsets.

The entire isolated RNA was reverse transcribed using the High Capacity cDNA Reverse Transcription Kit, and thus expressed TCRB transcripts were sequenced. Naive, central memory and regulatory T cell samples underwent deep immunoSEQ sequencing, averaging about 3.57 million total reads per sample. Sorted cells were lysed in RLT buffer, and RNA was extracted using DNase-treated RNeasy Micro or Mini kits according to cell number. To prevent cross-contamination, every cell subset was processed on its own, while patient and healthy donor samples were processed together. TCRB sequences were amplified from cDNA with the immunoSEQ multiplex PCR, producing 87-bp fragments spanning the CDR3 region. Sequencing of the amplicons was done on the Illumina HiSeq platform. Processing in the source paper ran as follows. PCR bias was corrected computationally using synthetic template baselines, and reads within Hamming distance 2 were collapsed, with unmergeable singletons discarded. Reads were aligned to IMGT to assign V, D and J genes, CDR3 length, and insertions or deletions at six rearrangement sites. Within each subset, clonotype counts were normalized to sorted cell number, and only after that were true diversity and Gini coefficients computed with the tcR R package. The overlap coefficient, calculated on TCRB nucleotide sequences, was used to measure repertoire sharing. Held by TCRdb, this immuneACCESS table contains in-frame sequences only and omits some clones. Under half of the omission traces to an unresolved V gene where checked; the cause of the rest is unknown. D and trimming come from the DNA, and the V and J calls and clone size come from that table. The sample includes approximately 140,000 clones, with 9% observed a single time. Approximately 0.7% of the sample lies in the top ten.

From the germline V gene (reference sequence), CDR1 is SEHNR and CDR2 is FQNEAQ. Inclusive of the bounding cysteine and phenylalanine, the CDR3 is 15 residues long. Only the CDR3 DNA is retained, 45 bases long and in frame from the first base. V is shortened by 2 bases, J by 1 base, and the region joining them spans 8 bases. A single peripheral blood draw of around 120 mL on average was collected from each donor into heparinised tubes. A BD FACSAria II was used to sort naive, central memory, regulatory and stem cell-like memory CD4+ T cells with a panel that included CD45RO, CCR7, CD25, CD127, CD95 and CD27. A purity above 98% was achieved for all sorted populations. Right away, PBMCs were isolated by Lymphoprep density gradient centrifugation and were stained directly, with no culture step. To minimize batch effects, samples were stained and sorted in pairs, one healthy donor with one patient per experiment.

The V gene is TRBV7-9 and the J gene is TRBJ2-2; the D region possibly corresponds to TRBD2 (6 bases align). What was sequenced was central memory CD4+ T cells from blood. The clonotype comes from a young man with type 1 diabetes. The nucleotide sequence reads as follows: TGTGCCAGCAGCTTATTAGCGGTGAACACCGGGGAGCTGTTTTTT. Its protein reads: CASSLLAVNTGELFF.